This T cell receptor beta chain was documented in a study of T cell repertoires in urothelial bladder cancer. Turning to the study itself: Three lesions each were cT0, cTa, cT1, and cT2 or greater. Study outcomes and limitations: Carcinoma specimens had fewer T cells than benign specimens. A single clone reached about 1.8% in benign versus up to roughly 15% in carcinoma. Median infiltrating lymphocyte percentage was approximately 2% in carcinoma specimens.

This clone was seen a handful of times. Its antigen is currently unknown. Germline CDR1 and CDR2: SGDLS and YYNGEE. CDR3 length: 17 amino acids. After removal of 3 bases from V and 0 bases from J, the junction contained 8 bases not matched to a gene. The table came from immunoSEQ multiplex PCR; TCRdb's copy has only in-frame clones and leaves some out. The table lists about 6,200 clones, 71% of them singletons. The rearrangement links TRBV9 to TRBJ2-3; 9 positions agree with TRBD1. This clonotype was sampled from a human donor with urothelial carcinoma. The sample was tumor-infiltrating cells from bladder cancer. CDR3: CASSGKGQGISTDTQYF. CDR3 nucleotides: TGTGCCAGCAGCGGCAAGGGACAGGGAATTAGCACAGATACGCAGTATTTT.